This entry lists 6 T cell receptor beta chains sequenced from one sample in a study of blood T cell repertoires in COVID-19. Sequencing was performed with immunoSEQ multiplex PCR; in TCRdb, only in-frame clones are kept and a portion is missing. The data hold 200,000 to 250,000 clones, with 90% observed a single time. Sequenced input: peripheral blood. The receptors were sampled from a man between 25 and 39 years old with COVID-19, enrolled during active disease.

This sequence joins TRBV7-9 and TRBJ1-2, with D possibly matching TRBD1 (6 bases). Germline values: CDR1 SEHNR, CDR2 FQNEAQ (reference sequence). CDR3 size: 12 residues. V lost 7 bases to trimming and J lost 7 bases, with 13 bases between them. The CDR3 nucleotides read TGTGCCAGCAACCTCGGGGGGCCTGGCTACACCTTC. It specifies CASNLGGPGYTF.

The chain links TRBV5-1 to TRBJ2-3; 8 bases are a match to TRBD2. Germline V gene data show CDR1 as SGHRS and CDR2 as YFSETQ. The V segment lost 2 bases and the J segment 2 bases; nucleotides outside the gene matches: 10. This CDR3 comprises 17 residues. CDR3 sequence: CASSLPSGGALTDTQYF. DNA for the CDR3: TGCGCCAGCAGCTTACCCAGCGGGGGTGCACTCACAGATACGCAGTATTTT. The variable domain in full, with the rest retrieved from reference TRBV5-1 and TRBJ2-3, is KAGVTQTPRYLIKTRGQQVTLSCSPISGHRSVSWYQQTPGQGLQFLFEYFSETQRNKGNFPGRFSGRQFSNSRSEMNVSTLELGDSALYLCASSLPSGGALTDTQYFGPGTRLTVL.

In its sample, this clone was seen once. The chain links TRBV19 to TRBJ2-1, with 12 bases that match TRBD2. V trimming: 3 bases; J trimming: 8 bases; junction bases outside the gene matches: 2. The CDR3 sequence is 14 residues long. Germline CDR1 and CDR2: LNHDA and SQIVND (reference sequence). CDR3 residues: CASSMGLAGDEQFF. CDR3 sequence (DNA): TGTGCCAGTAGTATGGGACTAGCGGGTGATGAGCAGTTCTTC.

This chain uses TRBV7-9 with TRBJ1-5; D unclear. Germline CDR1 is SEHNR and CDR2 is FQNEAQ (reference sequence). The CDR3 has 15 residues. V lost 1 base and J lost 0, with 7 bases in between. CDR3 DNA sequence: TGTGCCAGCAGCTTAGGTCGCGGTAGCAATCAGCCCCAGCATTTT. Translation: CASSLGRGSNQPQHF.

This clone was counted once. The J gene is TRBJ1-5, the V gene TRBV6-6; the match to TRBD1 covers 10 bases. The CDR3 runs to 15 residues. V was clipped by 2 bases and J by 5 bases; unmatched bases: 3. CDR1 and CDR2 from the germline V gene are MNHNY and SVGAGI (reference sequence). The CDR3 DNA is TGTGCCAGCAGTTACCCAGACAGGGGGCATCAGCCCCAGCATTTT. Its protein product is CASSYPDRGHQPQHF.

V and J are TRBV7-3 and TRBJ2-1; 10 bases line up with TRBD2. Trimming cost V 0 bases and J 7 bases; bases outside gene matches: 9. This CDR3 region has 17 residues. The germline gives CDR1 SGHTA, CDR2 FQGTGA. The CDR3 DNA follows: TGTGCCAGCAGCTTAACGGGCCTAGCGGGGGCAAAAAATGAGCAGTTCTTC. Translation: CASSLTGLAGAKNEQFF.